A single sample is the source of the 19 T cell receptor beta chains below, sequenced in a study of blood T cell repertoires in COVID-19. The method was immunoSEQ multiplex PCR; TCRdb's version includes in-frame clones alone and lacks a portion of them. Among about 78,000 clones listed, around four fifths were seen once. The sequencing sample was made of peripheral blood. The receptors stem from a human donor in a cohort sampled during active COVID-19.

The rearrangement joins TRBV19 to TRBJ2-3; possible D gene TRBD2, 6 bases. CDR3 length equals 13 residues. V was clipped by 6 bases and J by 5 bases, with 12 bases between them. Germline CDR1 reads LNHDA; CDR2 reads SQIVND (reference sequence). The CDR3 loop is CASRGGLVDTQYF. DNA for the CDR3: TGTGCCAGTAGGGGAGGACTCGTAGATACGCAGTATTTT.

The chain uses TRBV30 and TRBJ1-3; D is undetermined. The CDR3 extends over 12 amino acids. Trimming shortened V by 5 bases and J by 4 bases, and 9 bases separated the two germline ends. Germline assignment: CDR1 GTSNPN and CDR2 SVGIG (reference sequence). As DNA, the CDR3 is TGTGCCTGGTCATCGGGGGGAAACACCATATATTTT. Translation: CAWSSGGNTIYF.

This clone has a handful of counts. The CDR3 DNA sequence: TGCGCCAGCAGCGGGCCACAGAGGGATGGCTACACCTTC. It codes for CASSGPQRDGYTF. The chain joins TRBV5-1 to TRBJ1-2; no reliable D call. Trimming took 4 bases from V and 6 from J, leaving 13 bases between them. This CDR3 has 13 amino acids. Germline assignment: CDR1 SGHRS and CDR2 YFSETQ.

The chain uses TRBV5-1 and TRBJ2-1; 13 bases are a match to TRBD2. Germline CDR1 reads SGHRS; CDR2 reads YFSETQ. V trimming: 7 bases; J trimming: 0 bases; junction bases outside the gene matches: 7. This CDR3 contains 17 residues. CDR3 sequence (DNA): TGCGCCAGCGGTCGGACTAGCGGGGGAGTCTCCTACAATGAGCAGTTCTTC. It is translated as CASGRTSGGVSYNEQFF.

The chain carries TRBV30 and TRBJ1-1, with 9 bases matching TRBD1. The CDR3 has 14 residues. The V segment lost 6 bases and the J segment 3 bases; nucleotides outside the gene matches: 8. Germline CDR1 is GTSNPN and CDR2 is SVGIG (reference sequence). CDR3 protein: CACITGGRDTEAFF. Written as DNA, the CDR3 is TGTGCCTGCATAACAGGGGGCAGGGACACTGAAGCTTTCTTT.

The V call is TRBV6-5, the J call TRBJ2-5; 9 nucleotides agree with TRBD1. Germline CDR1 and CDR2: MNHEY and SVGAGI. The CDR3 length is 15 residues. The trim removed 7 bases at V and 7 bases at J, leaving 13 bases unmatched. Here the CDR3 DNA reads TGTGCCAGCATAACCGGGACAGGGTTCGCCGCGACCCAGTACTTC. Amino acids: CASITGTGFAATQYF.

The genes are TRBV2 and TRBJ2-7, with TRBD1 identical over 9 bases. Germline assignment: CDR1 SNHLY and CDR2 FYNNEI. The CDR3 consists of 14 residues. The J segment lost 5 bases and the V segment lost 7 bases, leaving 9 bases of the junction unmatched. The CDR3 DNA follows: TGTGCCAGCATCCCCGGGACAGGGATCAACGAGCAGTACTTC. This gives the protein CASIPGTGINEQYF.

The chain couples TRBV2 to TRBJ2-7, with 7 bases matching TRBD1. The CDR3 is 14 amino acids. Trimming removed 5 bases from V and 4 bases from J; junction bases left unmatched: 8. Per the germline V gene, CDR1 is SNHLY and CDR2 is FYNNEI. Written as DNA, the CDR3 is TGTGCCAGCAGTCTCGAACAGGGGCGGTACGAGCAGTACTTC. Translation: CASSLEQGRYEQYF. Based on the CDR3 plus reference TRBV2 and TRBJ2-7, the full variable domain is EPEVTQTPSHQVTQMGQEVILRCVPISNHLYFYWYRQILGQKVEFLVSFYNNEISEKSEIFDDQFSVERPDGSNFTLKIRSTKLEDSAMYFCASSLEQGRYEQYFGPGTRLTVT.

V is TRBV10-3 and J is TRBJ2-6, with D hard to call. CDR3 length: 15 amino acids. V lost 3 bases to trimming and J lost 0 bases, with 6 bases between them. Germline V lookup: CDR1 ENHRY, CDR2 SYGVKD. The CDR3 sequence is CAISEDNSGANVLTF. DNA for the CDR3: TGTGCCATCAGTGAAGACAACTCTGGGGCCAACGTCCTGACTTTC.

This chain links TRBV19 with TRBJ2-7; 12 bases line up with TRBD1. J gave up 0 bases and V 6 bases, and 0 bases lay outside the gene matches. This CDR3 contains 14 residues. Germline CDR1 LNHDA, CDR2 SQIVND (reference sequence). The CDR3: CASRGQGASYEQYF. The CDR3 region has the DNA TGTGCCAGTAGGGGACAGGGGGCCTCCTACGAGCAGTACTTC.

The V gene is TRBV30, the J gene TRBJ1-2, with a weak D call TRBD1 (5 bases). The germline V gene encodes CDR1 GTSNPN and CDR2 SVGIG (reference sequence). The CDR3 runs to 13 residues. V lost 3 bases, J lost 4 bases, and 12 bases lay in between. CDR3 loop: CAWRRRGSYGYTF. DNA for the CDR3: TGTGCCTGGAGACGGAGGGGTAGCTATGGCTACACCTTC. Complete variable domain (other parts from reference TRBV30 and TRBJ1-2): SQTIHQWPATLVQPVGSPLSLECTVEGTSNPNLYWYRQAAGRGLQLLFYSVGIGQISSEVPQNLSASRPQDRQFILSSKKLLLSDSGFYLCAWRRRGSYGYTFGSGTRLTVV.

This clone is a singleton in its sample. This chain links TRBV5-6 with TRBJ1-1; TRBD1 is a possible D gene (5 bases). Germline CDR1 and CDR2: SGHDT and YYEEEE. V dropped 4 bases and J dropped 3 bases, with 19 bases sitting between them. The CDR3 totals 16 residues. Here the CDR3 reads CASSPGGRWGDTEAFF. The CDR3 DNA follows: TGTGCCAGCAGCCCTGGCGGGCGGTGGGGGGACACTGAAGCTTTCTTT.

The chain employs TRBV5-5 and TRBJ2-7; perhaps TRBD1 as D (8 bases). V dropped 3 bases and J dropped 1 base, with 17 bases sitting between them. Germline values: CDR1 SGHKS, CDR2 YYEKEE (reference sequence). This CDR3 is built from 16 residues. The CDR3 is CASSSRTGRGSYEQYF. The DNA for the CDR3 is TGTGCCAGCAGCTCAAGGACAGGGAGGGGGTCCTACGAGCAGTACTTC.

This chain joins TRBV5-1 and TRBJ2-7, with 9 bases fitting TRBD1. Germline V gene data show CDR1 as SGHRS and CDR2 as YFSETQ. V dropped 4 bases and J dropped 6; count of bases not matched to a gene: 8. The CDR3 loop spans 14 amino acids. The CDR3 is CASSPRTGVGEQYF. The DNA for the CDR3 is TGCGCCAGCAGCCCAAGGACAGGGGTTGGCGAGCAGTACTTC.

This clone came up a few times. The chain links TRBV27 to TRBJ2-6; D not certain. The V gene's germline CDR1 is MNHEY and CDR2 SMNVEV (reference sequence). The length of the CDR3 is 13 residues. The germline V and J ends were trimmed by 4 bases and 1 base, with 2 bases remaining between them. The CDR3 DNA reads TGTGCCAGCAGTTCATCTGGGGCCAACGTCCTGACTTTC. Translated, it gives CASSSSGANVLTF.

This clone was found once. This chain joins TRBV5-6 and TRBJ2-2, with 8 bases fitting TRBD2. Germline assignment: CDR1 SGHDT and CDR2 YYEEEE. The CDR3 contains 18 residues. J lost 7 bases, V lost 4 bases, and 18 bases had no gene match. The CDR3 DNA reads TGTGCCAGCAGCCCAATCCGGGGGGGGCGCGGGCTCGGCGGGGAGCTGTTTTTT. Its translation: CASSPIRGGRGLGGELFF.

The chain employs TRBV5-1 and TRBJ2-7, with 10 bases identical to TRBD2. The CDR3 extends over 15 amino acids. Germline V CDR1 and CDR2: SGHRS, YFSETQ. J lost 6 bases, V lost 4 bases, and 10 bases had no gene match. CDR3 nucleotide sequence: TGCGCCAGCAGCCCTAGCGGGGGCTTAGTCTCCGAGCAGTACTTC. Its translation is CASSPSGGLVSEQYF.

This clone was detected only once. The chain has TRBV11-2 and TRBJ2-5; D might be TRBD2 (5 bases). The CDR3 has 13 residues. Germline-derived CDR1 and CDR2 are SGHAT and FQNNGV. Between the trimmed V and J ends, which lost 0 bases and 9 bases, there was a span of 11 bases. CDR3 DNA sequence: TGTGCCAGCAGCTTAGATCCCCAGAGGGCCCAGTACTTC. Its translation is CASSLDPQRAQYF. The full variable domain, its missing parts supplied by reference TRBV11-2 and TRBJ2-5, is EAGVAQSPRYKIIEKRQSVAFWCNPISGHATLYWYQQILGQGPKLLIQFQNNGVVDDSQLPKDRFSAERLKGVDSTLKIQPAKLEDSAVYLCASSLDPQRAQYFGPGTRLLVL.

The V gene is TRBV11-3, the J gene TRBJ2-3, with D perhaps TRBD1 (5 bases). With 3 bases removed from V and 6 bases from J, the gap between germline ends came to 13 bases. The CDR3 contains 14 residues. The germline V gene has CDR1 SGHNT and CDR2 YENEEA. In DNA form, the CDR3 reads TGTGCCAGCAGCTTCCAGGGAAGAACGGATACGCAGTATTTT. Translated: CASSFQGRTDTQYF.